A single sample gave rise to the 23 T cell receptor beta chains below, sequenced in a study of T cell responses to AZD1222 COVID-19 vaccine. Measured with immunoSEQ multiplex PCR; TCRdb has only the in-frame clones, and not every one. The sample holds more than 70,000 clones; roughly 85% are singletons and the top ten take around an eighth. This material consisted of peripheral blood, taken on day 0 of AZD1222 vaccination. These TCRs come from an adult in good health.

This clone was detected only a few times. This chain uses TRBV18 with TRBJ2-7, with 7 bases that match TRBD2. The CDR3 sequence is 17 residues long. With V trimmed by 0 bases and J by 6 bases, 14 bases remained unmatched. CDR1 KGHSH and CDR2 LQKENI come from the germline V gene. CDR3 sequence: CASSPPSGHTGEGEQYF. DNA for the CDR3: TGTGCCAGCTCACCACCGTCCGGACATACCGGGGAGGGCGAGCAGTACTTC.

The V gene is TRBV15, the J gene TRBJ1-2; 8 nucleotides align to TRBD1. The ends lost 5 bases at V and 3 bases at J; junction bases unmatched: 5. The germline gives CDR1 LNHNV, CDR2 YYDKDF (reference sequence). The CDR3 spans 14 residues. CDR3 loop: CATSLTGEHYGYTF. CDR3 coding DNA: TGTGCCACCAGCCTGACAGGGGAACACTATGGCTACACCTTC.

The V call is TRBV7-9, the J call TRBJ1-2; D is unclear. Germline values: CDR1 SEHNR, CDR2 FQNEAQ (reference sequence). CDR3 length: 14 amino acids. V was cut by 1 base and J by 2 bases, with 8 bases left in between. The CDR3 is CASSLVSGNYGYTF. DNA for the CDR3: TGTGCCAGCAGCTTAGTATCGGGAAACTATGGCTACACCTTC.

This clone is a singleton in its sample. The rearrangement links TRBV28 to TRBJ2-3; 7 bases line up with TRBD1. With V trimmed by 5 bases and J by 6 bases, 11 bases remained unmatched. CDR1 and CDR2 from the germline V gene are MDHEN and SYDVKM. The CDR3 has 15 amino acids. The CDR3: CASSRLDRVVDTQYF. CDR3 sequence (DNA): TGTGCCAGCAGTCGGCTTGACAGGGTGGTCGATACGCAGTATTTT.

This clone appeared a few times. The CDR3 here is CASSSDRVVYNEQFF. Written as DNA, the CDR3 is TGTGCCAGCAGCTCGGACAGGGTAGTTTACAATGAGCAGTTCTTC. The genes are TRBV7-6 and TRBJ2-1; the match to TRBD1 covers 8 bases. The CDR3 sequence is 15 residues long. CDR1 and CDR2 (germline): SGHVS, FNYEAQ. V shed 4 bases and J 4 bases; nucleotides not matched to a gene: 6.

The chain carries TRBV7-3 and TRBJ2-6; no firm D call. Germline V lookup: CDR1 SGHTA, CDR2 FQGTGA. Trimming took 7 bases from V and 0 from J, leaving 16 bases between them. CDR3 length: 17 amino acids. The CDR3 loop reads CASTPRNLNSGANVLTF. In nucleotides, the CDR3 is TGTGCCAGCACCCCCCGGAACCTGAACTCTGGGGCCAACGTCCTGACTTTC.

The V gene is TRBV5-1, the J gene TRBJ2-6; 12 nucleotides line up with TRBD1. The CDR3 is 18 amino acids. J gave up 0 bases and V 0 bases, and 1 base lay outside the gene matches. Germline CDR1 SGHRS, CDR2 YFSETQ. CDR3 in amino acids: CASSLEGQGASGANVLTF. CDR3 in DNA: TGCGCCAGCAGCTTGGAGGGACAGGGGGCCTCTGGGGCCAACGTCCTGACTTTC.

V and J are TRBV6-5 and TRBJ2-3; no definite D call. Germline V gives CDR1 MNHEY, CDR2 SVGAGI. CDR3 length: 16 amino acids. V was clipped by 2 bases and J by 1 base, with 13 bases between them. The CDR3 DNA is TGTGCCAGCAGTTACGGGCAGCCCTTAGGCACAGATACGCAGTATTTT. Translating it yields CASSYGQPLGTDTQYF.

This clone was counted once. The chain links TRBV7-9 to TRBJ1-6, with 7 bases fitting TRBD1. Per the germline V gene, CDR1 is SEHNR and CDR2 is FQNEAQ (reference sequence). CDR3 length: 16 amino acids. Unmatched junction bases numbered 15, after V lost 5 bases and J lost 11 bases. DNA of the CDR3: TGTGCCAGCAGCACAACTAACACCGGGACAGATACACCCCTCCACTTT. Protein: CASSTTNTGTDTPLHF.

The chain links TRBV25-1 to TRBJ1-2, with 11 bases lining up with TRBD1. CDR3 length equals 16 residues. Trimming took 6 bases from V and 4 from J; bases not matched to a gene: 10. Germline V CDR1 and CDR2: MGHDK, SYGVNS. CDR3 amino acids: CASSLWDRGYGYGYTF. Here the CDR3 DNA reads TGTGCCAGCAGCTTATGGGACAGGGGGTATGGCTATGGCTACACCTTC.

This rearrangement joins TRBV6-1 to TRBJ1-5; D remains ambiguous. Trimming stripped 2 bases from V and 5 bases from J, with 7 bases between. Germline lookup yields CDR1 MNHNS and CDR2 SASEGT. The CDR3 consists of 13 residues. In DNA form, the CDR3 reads TGTGCCAGCAGTGAAAGGGCCGATCAGCCCCAGCATTTT. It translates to CASSERADQPQHF.

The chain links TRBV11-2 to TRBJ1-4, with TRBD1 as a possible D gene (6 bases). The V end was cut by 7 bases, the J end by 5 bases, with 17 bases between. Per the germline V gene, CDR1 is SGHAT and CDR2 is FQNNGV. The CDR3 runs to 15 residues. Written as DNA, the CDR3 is TGTGCCAGCATGCAGGGGTTGTTAGCGAATGAAAAACTGTTTTTT. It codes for CASMQGLLANEKLFF.

CDR3: CASSAGVSYTGELFF. For the CDR3, the DNA is TGTGCCAGCAGCGCTGGGGTTTCGTACACCGGGGAGCTGTTTTTT. The chain links TRBV9 to TRBJ2-2; D not resolved. Germline-derived CDR1 and CDR2 are SGDLS and YYNGEE. V lost 3 bases to trimming and J lost 3 bases, with 12 bases between them. This CDR3 is built from 15 residues.

CDR3 region: CASNLGLAGGTQYF. The CDR3 DNA reads TGTGCCAGCAATCTGGGACTAGCGGGCGGGACCCAGTACTTC. The V call is TRBV3-1 (or the pseudogene TRBV3-2), the J call TRBJ2-5, with 12 bases matching TRBD2. V was pared by 7 bases and J by 7 bases, with 7 bases of the junction left unmatched. This CDR3 comprises 14 residues. The germline gives CDR1 LGHDT, CDR2 YNNKEL (reference sequence).

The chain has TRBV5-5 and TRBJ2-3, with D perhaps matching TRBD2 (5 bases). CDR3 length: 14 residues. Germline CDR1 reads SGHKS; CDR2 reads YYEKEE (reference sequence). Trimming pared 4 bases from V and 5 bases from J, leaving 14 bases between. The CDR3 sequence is CASSTGWVEDTQYF. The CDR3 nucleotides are TGTGCCAGCAGCACGGGGTGGGTGGAAGATACGCAGTATTTT.

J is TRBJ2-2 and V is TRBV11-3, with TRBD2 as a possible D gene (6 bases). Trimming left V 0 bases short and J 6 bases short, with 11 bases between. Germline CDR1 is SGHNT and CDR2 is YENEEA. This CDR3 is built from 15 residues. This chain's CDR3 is CASSLDLAGSGELFF. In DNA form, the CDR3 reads TGTGCCAGCAGCTTAGATCTGGCGGGATCCGGGGAGCTGTTTTTT. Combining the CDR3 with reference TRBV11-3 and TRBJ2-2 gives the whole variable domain EAGVVQSPRYKIIEKKQPVAFWCNPISGHNTLYWYLQNLGQGPELLIRYENEEAVDDSQLPKDRFSAERLKGVDSTLKIQPAELGDSAVYLCASSLDLAGSGELFFGEGSRLTVL.

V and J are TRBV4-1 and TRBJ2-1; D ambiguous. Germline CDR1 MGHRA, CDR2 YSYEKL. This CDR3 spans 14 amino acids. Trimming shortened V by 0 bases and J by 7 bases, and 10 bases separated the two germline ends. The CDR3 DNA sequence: TGCGCCAGCAGCCAAGATCAGCGCCGGAATGAGCAGTTCTTC. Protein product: CASSQDQRRNEQFF.

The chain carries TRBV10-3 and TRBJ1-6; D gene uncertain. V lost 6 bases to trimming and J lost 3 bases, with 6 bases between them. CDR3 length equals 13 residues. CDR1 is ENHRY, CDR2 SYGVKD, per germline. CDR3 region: CAIRPYYNSPLHF. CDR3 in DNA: TGTGCCATCAGACCATACTATAATTCACCCCTCCACTTT.

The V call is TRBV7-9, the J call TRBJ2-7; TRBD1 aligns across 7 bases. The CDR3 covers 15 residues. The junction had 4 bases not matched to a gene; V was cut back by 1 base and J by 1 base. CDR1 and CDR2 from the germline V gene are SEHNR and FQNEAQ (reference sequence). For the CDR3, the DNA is TGTGCCAGCAGCTTAGTCCAGGGGGTATCCTACGAGCAGTACTTC. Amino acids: CASSLVQGVSYEQYF. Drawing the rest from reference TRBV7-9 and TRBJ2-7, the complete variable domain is DTGVSQNPRHKITKRGQNVTFRCDPISEHNRLYWYRQTLGQGPEFLTYFQNEAQLEKSRLLSDRFSAERPKGSFSTLEIQRTEQGDSAMYLCASSLVQGVSYEQYFGPGTRLTVT.

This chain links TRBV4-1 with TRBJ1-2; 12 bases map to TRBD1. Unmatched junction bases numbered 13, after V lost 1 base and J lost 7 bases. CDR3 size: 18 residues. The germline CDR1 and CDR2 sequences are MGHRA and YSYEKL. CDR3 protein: CASSQGGTGGMVGTGYTF. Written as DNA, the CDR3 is TGCGCCAGCAGCCAAGGAGGGACAGGGGGCATGGTTGGCACTGGCTACACCTTC.

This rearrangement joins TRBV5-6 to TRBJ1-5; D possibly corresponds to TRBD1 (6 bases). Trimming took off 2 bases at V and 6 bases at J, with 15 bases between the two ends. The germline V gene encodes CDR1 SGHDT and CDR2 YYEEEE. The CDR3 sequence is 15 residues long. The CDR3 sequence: CASSFGQTSGQPQHF. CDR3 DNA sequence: TGTGCCAGCAGCTTTGGACAGACAAGTGGTCAGCCCCAGCATTTT.

The CDR3 here is CASSLVPVSSGQPQHF. The CDR3 DNA sequence: TGCGCCAGCAGCTTGGTTCCAGTCTCCTCAGGGCAGCCCCAGCATTTT. This chain joins TRBV5-1 and TRBJ1-5, with D perhaps TRBD1 (5 bases). This CDR3 is 16 amino acids long. Trimming took 0 bases from V and 7 from J, leaving 17 bases between them. CDR1 is SGHRS, CDR2 YFSETQ, per germline.

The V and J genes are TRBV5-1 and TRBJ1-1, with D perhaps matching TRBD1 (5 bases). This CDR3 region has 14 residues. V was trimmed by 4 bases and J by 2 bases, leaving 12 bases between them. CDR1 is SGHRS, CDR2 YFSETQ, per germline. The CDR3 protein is CASSVGRTNTEAFF. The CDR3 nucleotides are TGCGCCAGCAGCGTAGGACGGACAAACACTGAAGCTTTCTTT. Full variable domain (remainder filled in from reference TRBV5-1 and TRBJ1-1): KAGVTQTPRYLIKTRGQQVTLSCSPISGHRSVSWYQQTPGQGLQFLFEYFSETQRNKGNFPGRFSGRQFSNSRSEMNVSTLELGDSALYLCASSVGRTNTEAFFGQGTRLTVV.